This TCR beta chain was sequenced for a study of blood T cell repertoires in COVID-19. Original handling: For nucleated cells, counts were estimated from reference gene primer amplification. Profiling relied on immunoSEQ multiplex PCR, and the TCRdb table lists in-frame clones only, not all of them. V, J and clone size are those of that table, while D and trimming were read from the DNA. The table records roughly 190,000 clones, around 82% of them present only once. Individuals aged roughly 18 to 95 years were recruited from approximately 24 US areas. Germline CDR1 MNHEY, CDR2 SMNVEV (reference sequence). The V end lost 6 bases, the J end lost 2 bases, and 13 bases lay between the germline ends. The CDR3 runs 15 residues.

This rearrangement joins TRBV27 to TRBJ1-4; tentatively, D is TRBD1 (6 bases). The sample consisted of PBMCs or T cells enriched from blood (not recorded which). This sequence originates from a man between 40 and 49 years old who had recovered from COVID-19. CDR3 amino acids: CASRGGGPTNEKLFF. The CDR3 coding sequence is TGTGCCAGCAGGGGCGGGGGGCCTACTAATGAAAAACTGTTTTTT.